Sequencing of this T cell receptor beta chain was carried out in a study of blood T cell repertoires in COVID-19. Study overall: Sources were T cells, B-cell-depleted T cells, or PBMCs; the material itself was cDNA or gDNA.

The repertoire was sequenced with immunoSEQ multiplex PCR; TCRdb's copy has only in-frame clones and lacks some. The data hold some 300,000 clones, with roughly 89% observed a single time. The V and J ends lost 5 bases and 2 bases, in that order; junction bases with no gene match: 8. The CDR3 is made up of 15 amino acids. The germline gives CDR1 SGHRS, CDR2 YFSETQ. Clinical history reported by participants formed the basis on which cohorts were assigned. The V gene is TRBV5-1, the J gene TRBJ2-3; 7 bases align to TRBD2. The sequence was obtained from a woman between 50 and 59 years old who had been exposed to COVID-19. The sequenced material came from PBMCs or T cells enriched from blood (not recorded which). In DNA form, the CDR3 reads TGCGCCAGCAGGCGGGGGTCCTCTTCCACAGATACGCAGTATTTT. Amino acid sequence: CASRRGSSSTDTQYF.